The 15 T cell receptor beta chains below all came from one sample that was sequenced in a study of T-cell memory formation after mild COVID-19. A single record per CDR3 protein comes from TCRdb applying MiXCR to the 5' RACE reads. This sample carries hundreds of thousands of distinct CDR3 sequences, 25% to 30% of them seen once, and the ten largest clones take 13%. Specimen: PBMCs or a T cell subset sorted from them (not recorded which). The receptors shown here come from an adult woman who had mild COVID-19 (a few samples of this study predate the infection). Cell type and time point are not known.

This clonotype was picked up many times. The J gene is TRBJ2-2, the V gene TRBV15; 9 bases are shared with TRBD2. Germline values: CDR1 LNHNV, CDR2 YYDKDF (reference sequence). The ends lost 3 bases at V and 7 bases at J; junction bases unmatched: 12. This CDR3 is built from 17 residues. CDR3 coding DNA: TGTGCCACCAGCAGTAGCGGGGGCGTTTTTTTTAGCGGGGAGCTGTTTTTT. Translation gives CATSSSGGVFFSGELFF.

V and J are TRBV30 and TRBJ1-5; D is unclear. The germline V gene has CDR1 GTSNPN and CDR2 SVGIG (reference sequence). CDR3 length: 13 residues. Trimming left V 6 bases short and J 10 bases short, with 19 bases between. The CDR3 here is CACTLTQPGPQHF. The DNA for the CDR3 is TGTGCCTGTACCTTGACCCAACCGGGACCCCAGCATTTT.

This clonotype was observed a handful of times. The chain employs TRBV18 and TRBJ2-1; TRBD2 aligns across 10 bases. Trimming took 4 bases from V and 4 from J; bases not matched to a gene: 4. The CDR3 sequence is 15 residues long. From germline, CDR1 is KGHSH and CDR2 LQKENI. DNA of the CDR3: TGTGCCAGCTCACGGACTAGCGGCCATTACAATGAGCAGTTCTTC. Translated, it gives CASSRTSGHYNEQFF.

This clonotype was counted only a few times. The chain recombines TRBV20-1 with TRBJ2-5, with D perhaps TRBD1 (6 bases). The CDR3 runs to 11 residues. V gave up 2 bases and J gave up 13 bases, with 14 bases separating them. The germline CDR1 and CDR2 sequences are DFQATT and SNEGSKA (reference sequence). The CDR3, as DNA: TGCAGTGCTAGATTCGGTTGGGGGCGGTACTTC. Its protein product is CSARFGWGRYF.

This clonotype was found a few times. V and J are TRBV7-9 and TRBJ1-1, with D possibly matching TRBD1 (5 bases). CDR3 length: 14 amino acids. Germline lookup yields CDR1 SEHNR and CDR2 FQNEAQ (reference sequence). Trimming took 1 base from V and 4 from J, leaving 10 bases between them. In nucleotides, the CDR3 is TGTGCCAGCAGCTTAGGGGGCGCGATCACTGAAGCTTTCTTT. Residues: CASSLGGAITEAFF.

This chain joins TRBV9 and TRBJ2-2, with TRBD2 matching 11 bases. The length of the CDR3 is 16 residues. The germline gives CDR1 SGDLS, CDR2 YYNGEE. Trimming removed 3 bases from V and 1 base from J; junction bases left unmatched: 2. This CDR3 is CASSAGTSGNTGELFF. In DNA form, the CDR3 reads TGTGCCAGCAGCGCGGGGACTAGCGGGAACACCGGGGAGCTGTTTTTT.

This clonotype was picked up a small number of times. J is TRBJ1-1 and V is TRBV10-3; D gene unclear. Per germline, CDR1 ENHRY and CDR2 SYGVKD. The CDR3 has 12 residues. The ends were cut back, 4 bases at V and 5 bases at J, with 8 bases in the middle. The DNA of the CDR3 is TGTGCCATCAGTGGACGGGGAACTGAAGCTTTCTTT. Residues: CAISGRGTEAFF.

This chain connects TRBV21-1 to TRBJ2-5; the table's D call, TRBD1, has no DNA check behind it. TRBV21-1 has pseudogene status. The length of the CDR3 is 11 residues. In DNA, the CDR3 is TGTGCCAGCAGCACCCCGGGAACCCAGTACTTC. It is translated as CASSTPGTQYF.

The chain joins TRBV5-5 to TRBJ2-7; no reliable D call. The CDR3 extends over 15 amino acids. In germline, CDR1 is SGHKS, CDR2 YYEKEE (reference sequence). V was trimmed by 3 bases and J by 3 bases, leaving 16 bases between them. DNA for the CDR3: TGTGCCAGCAGCTCTCTAATGGGCAGAGACTACGAGCAGTACTTC. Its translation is CASSSLMGRDYEQYF.

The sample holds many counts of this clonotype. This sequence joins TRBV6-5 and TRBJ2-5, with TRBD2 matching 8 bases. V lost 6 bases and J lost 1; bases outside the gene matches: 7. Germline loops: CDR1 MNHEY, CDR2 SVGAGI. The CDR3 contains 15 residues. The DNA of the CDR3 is TGTGCCAGCAGCAACCCCGCGGGGGGCCAAGAGACCCAGTACTTC. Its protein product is CASSNPAGGQETQYF.

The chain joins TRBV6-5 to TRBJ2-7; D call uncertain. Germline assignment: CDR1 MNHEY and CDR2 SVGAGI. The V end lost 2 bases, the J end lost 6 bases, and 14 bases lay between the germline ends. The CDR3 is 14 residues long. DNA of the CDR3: TGTGCCAGCAGTTACGCTAGTGGCTCGCTCGAGCAGTACTTC. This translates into CASSYASGSLEQYF.

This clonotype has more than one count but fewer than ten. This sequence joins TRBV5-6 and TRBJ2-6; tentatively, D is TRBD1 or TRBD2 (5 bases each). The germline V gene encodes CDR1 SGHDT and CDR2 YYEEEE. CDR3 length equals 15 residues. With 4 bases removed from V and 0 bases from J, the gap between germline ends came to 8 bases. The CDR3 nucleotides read TGTGCCAGCAGCCCGGGGCGCTCTGGGGCCAACGTCCTGACTTTC. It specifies CASSPGRSGANVLTF.

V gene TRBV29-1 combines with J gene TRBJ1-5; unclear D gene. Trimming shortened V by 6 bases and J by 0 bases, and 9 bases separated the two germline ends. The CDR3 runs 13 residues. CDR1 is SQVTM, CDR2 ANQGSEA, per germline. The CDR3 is CSVRLNSNQPQHF. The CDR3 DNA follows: TGCAGCGTGAGACTAAATAGCAATCAGCCCCAGCATTTT. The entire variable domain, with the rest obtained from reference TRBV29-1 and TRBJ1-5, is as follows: SAVISQKPSRDICQRGTSLTIQCQVDSQVTMMFWYRQQPGQSLTLIATANQGSEATYESGFVIDKFPISRPNLTFSTLTVSNMSPEDSSIYLCSVRLNSNQPQHFGDGTRLSIL.

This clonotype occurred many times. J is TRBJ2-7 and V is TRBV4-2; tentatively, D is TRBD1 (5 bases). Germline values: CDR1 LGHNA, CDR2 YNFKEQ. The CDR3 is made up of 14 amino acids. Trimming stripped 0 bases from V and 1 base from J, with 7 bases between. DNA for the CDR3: TGTGCCAGCAGCCAAGAGACAGTGTCCTACGAGCAGTACTTC. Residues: CASSQETVSYEQYF.

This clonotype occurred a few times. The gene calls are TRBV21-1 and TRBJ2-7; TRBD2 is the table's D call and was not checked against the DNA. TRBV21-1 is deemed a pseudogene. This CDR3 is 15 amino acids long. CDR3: CASSKGRVRSYEQYF. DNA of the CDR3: TGTGCCAGCAGCAAGGGGAGGGTTAGATCCTACGAGCAGTACTTC.